The 17 T cell receptor beta chains below all came from one sample that was sequenced in a study of T cells after posttransplantation cyclophosphamide. The data were produced by immunoSEQ multiplex PCR, yet TCRdb's version contains in-frame clones alone and is incomplete. The table has 45,000 to 60,000 clones, 92% seen once. The sequenced sample was PBMCs. The source of these receptors is a woman aged 45-60 years in good health and a related stem cell transplant donor.

This chain connects TRBV19 to TRBJ2-7; D is perhaps TRBD1 (6 bases). Trimming pared 5 bases from V and 3 bases from J, leaving 11 bases between. There are 13 residues in the CDR3. In germline, CDR1 is LNHDA, CDR2 SQIVND (reference sequence). CDR3 amino acids: CASSVRDNYEQYF. CDR3 nucleotides: TGTGCCAGTAGTGTCCGGGACAACTACGAGCAGTACTTC.

The V gene is TRBV5-6, the J gene TRBJ2-1; 8 nucleotides line up with TRBD2. With 4 bases clipped from V and 7 bases from J, the junction kept 10 bases outside the gene matches. CDR1 and CDR2 from the germline V gene are SGHDT and YYEEEE. CDR3 length: 15 residues. In DNA form, the CDR3 reads TGTGCCAGCAGCCCCGGGACTAGGACGACGAATGAGCAGTTCTTC. Translation gives CASSPGTRTTNEQFF.

This clone was counted a single time. The chain couples TRBV15 to TRBJ1-1; 8 bases are shared with TRBD1. CDR1 is LNHNV and CDR2 is YYDKDF in the germline V gene (reference sequence). Trimming removed 3 bases from V and 5 bases from J; junction bases left unmatched: 8. This CDR3 has 15 amino acids. The CDR3: CATSSNSGGQTEAFF. CDR3 sequence (DNA): TGTGCCACCAGCAGCAATTCAGGGGGCCAGACTGAAGCTTTCTTT.

The V and J genes are TRBV11-2 and TRBJ2-3; TRBD1 is a possible D gene (6 bases). The germline gives CDR1 SGHAT, CDR2 FQNNGV. The V gene lost 2 bases and the J gene lost 2 bases, with 11 bases spanning the gap. This CDR3 comprises 15 residues. CDR3 amino acids: CASSLPRTDTDTQYF. CDR3 coding DNA: TGTGCCAGCAGCTTACCCCGGACAGACACAGATACGCAGTATTTT.

The rearrangement uses TRBV18 and TRBJ2-7; 9 nucleotides line up with TRBD1. Germline CDR1 KGHSH, CDR2 LQKENI. Losses at the gene ends were 6 bases for V and 6 bases for J; bases not matched to a gene: 3. CDR3 size: 12 residues. CDR3 protein: CASSETGGEQYF. DNA for the CDR3: TGTGCCAGCTCGGAGACAGGGGGCGAGCAGTACTTC.

The rearrangement joins TRBV7-9 to TRBJ2-2; 8 positions match TRBD2. Per germline, CDR1 SEHNR and CDR2 FQNEAQ (reference sequence). Losses at the gene ends were 2 bases for V and 4 bases for J; bases not matched to a gene: 9. The CDR3 has 17 amino acids. The CDR3 is CASSLRRGRIFTGELFF. For the CDR3, the DNA is TGTGCCAGCAGCTTACGTCGCGGGAGGATTTTCACCGGGGAGCTGTTTTTT.

The chain uses TRBV18 and TRBJ2-2, with TRBD2 as a possible D gene (5 bases). The CDR3 is 15 residues long. Per germline, CDR1 KGHSH and CDR2 LQKENI. Between the trimmed V and J ends, which lost 3 bases and 1 base, there was a span of 9 bases. In nucleotides, the CDR3 is TGTGCCAGCTCACCCTTAGGACTGAACACCGGGGAGCTGTTTTTT. This sequence encodes CASSPLGLNTGELFF.

The rearrangement links TRBV10-1 to TRBJ2-1, with 9 bases lining up with TRBD1. This CDR3 has 16 residues. V dropped 0 bases and J dropped 5; count of bases not matched to a gene: 5. Germline V gene data show CDR1 as WNHNN and CDR2 as SYGVQD (reference sequence). DNA for the CDR3: TGCGCCAGCAGTGAGTCGTGGGACAGGGAAGACAATGAGCAGTTCTTC. Its protein product is CASSESWDREDNEQFF.

The chain is built from TRBV7-6 and TRBJ2-7; the D gene is possibly TRBD2 (5 bases). This CDR3 is 16 amino acids long. CDR1 and CDR2 from the germline V gene are SGHVS and FNYEAQ. Trimming pared 1 base from V and 7 bases from J, leaving 20 bases between. CDR3 nucleotide sequence: TGTGCCAGCAGCTTAGTTGATGGAGTCTCCGGCGGGGAGCAGTACTTC. This gives the protein CASSLVDGVSGGEQYF.

This chain uses TRBV11-3 with TRBJ2-2; maybe TRBD1 (6 bases). V was shortened by 5 bases and J by 4 bases, with 17 bases between the two germline ends. The CDR3 totals 16 residues. Germline CDR1 reads SGHNT; CDR2 reads YENEEA. The chain's CDR3 is CASSPRTARSTGELFF. The CDR3 DNA reads TGTGCCAGCAGCCCCAGGACAGCGAGGAGCACCGGGGAGCTGTTTTTT.

V is TRBV9 and J is TRBJ1-4; D unresolved. Germline V gene data show CDR1 as SGDLS and CDR2 as YYNGEE. Trimming took 0 bases from V and 2 from J, leaving 14 bases between them. The CDR3 runs 17 residues. This CDR3 is CASSVAGGWATNEKLFF. CDR3 nucleotide sequence: TGTGCCAGCAGCGTAGCGGGAGGTTGGGCGACTAATGAAAAACTGTTTTTT.

The chain links TRBV19 to TRBJ1-1; 8 bases line up with TRBD1. Germline assignment: CDR1 LNHDA and CDR2 SQIVND (reference sequence). The CDR3 length is 14 residues. V dropped 6 bases and J dropped 3; count of bases not matched to a gene: 6. The CDR3 is CASRQNRGDTEAFF. Here the CDR3 DNA reads TGTGCCAGTAGGCAGAACAGGGGGGACACTGAAGCTTTCTTT.

The chain carries TRBV11-2 and TRBJ2-2; D is ambiguous. The germline gives CDR1 SGHAT, CDR2 FQNNGV. The ends were cut back, 4 bases at V and 6 bases at J, with 12 bases in the middle. The CDR3 runs 14 residues. CDR3 in amino acids: CASSSPGLPGELFF. CDR3 sequence (DNA): TGTGCCAGCAGCTCCCCCGGGTTGCCCGGGGAGCTGTTTTTT.

The rearrangement uses TRBV6-1 and TRBJ1-5; TRBD1 aligns across 7 bases. Trimming removed 0 bases from V and 0 bases from J; junction bases left unmatched: 2. The germline CDR1 and CDR2 sequences are MNHNS and SASEGT. The CDR3 totals 16 residues. This chain's CDR3 is CASSEATGYSNQPQHF. The DNA for the CDR3 is TGTGCCAGCAGTGAAGCGACAGGGTATAGCAATCAGCCCCAGCATTTT.

The chain carries TRBV9 and TRBJ1-2, with D unresolved. Germline assignment: CDR1 SGDLS and CDR2 YYNGEE. V was shortened by 2 bases and J by 6 bases, with 8 bases between the two germline ends. This CDR3 contains 12 residues. The CDR3 DNA is TGTGCCAGCAGCGTGGGAGGGAATGGCTACACCTTC. Translation gives CASSVGGNGYTF. Complete variable domain (other parts from reference TRBV9 and TRBJ1-2): DSGVTQTPKHLITATGQRVTLRCSPRSGDLSVYWYQQSLDQGLQFLIQYYNGEERAKGNILERFSAQQFPDLHSELNLSSLELGDSALYFCASSVGGNGYTFGSGTRLTVV.

V usage is TRBV7-9 and J usage is TRBJ2-2; 8 nucleotides line up with TRBD2. J gave up 3 bases and V 5 bases, and 8 bases lay outside the gene matches. Per the germline V gene, CDR1 is SEHNR and CDR2 is FQNEAQ (reference sequence). This CDR3 is built from 16 residues. The CDR3 DNA reads as TGTGCCAGCAGCCCGGACGCGGGGGGAGACACCGGGGAGCTGTTTTTT. Translation gives CASSPDAGGDTGELFF. The full variable domain, rest sourced from reference TRBV7-9 and TRBJ2-2, is DTGVSQNPRHKITKRGQNVTFRCDPISEHNRLYWYRQTLGQGPEFLTYFQNEAQLEKSRLLSDRFSAERPKGSFSTLEIQRTEQGDSAMYLCASSPDAGGDTGELFFGEGSRLTVL.

The rearrangement uses TRBV4-2 and TRBJ2-7, with 8 bases aligning to TRBD2. The CDR3 totals 16 residues. Germline loops: CDR1 LGHNA, CDR2 YNFKEQ. V trimming: 4 bases; J trimming: 2 bases; junction bases outside the gene matches: 10. DNA for the CDR3: TGTGCCAGCAGCCGACTAGCGAATAACCCCGCCTACGAGCAGTACTTC. Encoded protein: CASSRLANNPAYEQYF.